Each of the 27 T cell receptor beta chains below was sequenced from the same sample in a study of radiotherapy plus CTLA-4 blockade in lung cancer. Produced via immunoSEQ multiplex PCR; TCRdb's table is partial and in-frame only. The data contain roughly 86,000 clones, roughly four fifths of them singletons. The specimen was peripheral blood, collected from a patient treated with radiotherapy plus ipilimumab. These receptors were taken from a human donor with non-small cell lung cancer who had stable disease on radiotherapy plus ipilimumab.

CDR3 DNA sequence: TGTGCCAGCAGTTTCACCCCCCCTCCCGAGAACACCGGGGAGCTGTTTTTT. Amino acid sequence: CASSFTPPPENTGELFF. This chain connects TRBV27 to TRBJ2-2; the D is unclear. The ends were cut back, 3 bases at V and 1 base at J, with 15 bases in the middle. CDR3 length: 17 amino acids. The germline V gene encodes CDR1 MNHEY and CDR2 SMNVEV (reference sequence).

This clone turned up a few times. The rearrangement joins TRBV7-2 to TRBJ2-7; 9 bases match TRBD2. Looked up from germline, CDR1 is SGHTA and CDR2 is FQGNSA. J was trimmed by 6 bases and V by 0 bases; bases with no gene match: 6. The CDR3 sequence is 15 residues long. The CDR3 protein is CASSLASGSLSEQYF. The CDR3 DNA reads TGTGCCAGCAGCTTAGCTAGCGGGAGTCTGTCCGAGCAGTACTTC. The whole variable domain, remainder taken from reference TRBV7-2 and TRBJ2-7, is GAGVSQSPSNKVTEKGKDVELRCDPISGHTALYWYRQSLGQGLEFLIYFQGNSAPDKSGLPSDRFSAERTGGSVSTLTIQRTQQEDSAVYLCASSLASGSLSEQYFGPGTRLTVT.

This chain connects TRBV6-1 to TRBJ1-6; maybe TRBD1 (6 bases). CDR3 length: 13 amino acids. V lost 11 bases to trimming and J lost 7 bases, with 15 bases between them. Looked up from germline, CDR1 is MNHNS and CDR2 is SASEGT. For the CDR3, the DNA is TGTGCCTCGTCAGGGGAGAGGAATTCACCCCTCCACTTT. Its protein is CASSGERNSPLHF.

The chain combines TRBV11-2 with TRBJ1-6; 10 nucleotides match TRBD1. The CDR3 covers 18 residues. From germline, CDR1 is SGHAT and CDR2 FQNNGV. Unmatched junction bases numbered 18, after V lost 5 bases and J lost 11 bases. The DNA for the CDR3 is TGTGCCAGCAGCCCAGGGACGGGACAGGGGCTTTTTAAAACACCCCTCCACTTT. Encoded protein: CASSPGTGQGLFKTPLHF. Full variable domain (rest looked up from reference TRBV11-2 and TRBJ1-6): EAGVAQSPRYKIIEKRQSVAFWCNPISGHATLYWYQQILGQGPKLLIQFQNNGVVDDSQLPKDRFSAERLKGVDSTLKIQPAKLEDSAVYLCASSPGTGQGLFKTPLHFGNGTRLTVT.

This clone was recorded once. The V and J genes are TRBV5-1 and TRBJ2-7; TRBD2 is a possible D gene (6 bases). Germline CDR1 and CDR2: SGHRS and YFSETQ. The CDR3 contains 12 residues. V lost 7 bases to trimming and J lost 1 base, with 9 bases between them. The DNA of the CDR3 is TGCGCCAGCGGGGAGGAATCCTACGAGCAGTACTTC. It encodes CASGEESYEQYF.

The chain combines TRBV10-1 with TRBJ2-3; no clear D gene. V gave up 8 bases and J gave up 3 bases, with 12 bases separating them. The germline gives CDR1 WNHNN, CDR2 SYGVQD (reference sequence). The CDR3 sequence is 13 residues long. Here the CDR3 DNA reads TGCGCCAGCTCCAGAGATCTAACAGATACGCAGTATTTT. It codes for CASSRDLTDTQYF.

The chain joins TRBV7-9 to TRBJ2-7, with TRBD1 matching over 7 bases. CDR1 is SEHNR, CDR2 FQNEAQ, per germline (reference sequence). The CDR3 has 13 amino acids. V was clipped by 10 bases and J by 2 bases; unmatched bases: 8. CDR3 protein: CATSGDRAYEQYF. In nucleotides, the CDR3 is TGTGCCACTTCCGGGGACAGAGCCTACGAGCAGTACTTC.

This chain connects TRBV5-1 to TRBJ2-5, with a tentative D call TRBD1 (6 bases). The CDR3 runs 14 residues. V lost 9 bases and J 5 bases, leaving 20 bases between the germline ends. Germline V lookup: CDR1 SGHRS, CDR2 YFSETQ. In DNA form, the CDR3 reads TGCGCCACCAGGGGTCAGCCCTCAGGGGAGACCCAGTACTTC. It is translated as CATRGQPSGETQYF.

This chain connects TRBV6-1 to TRBJ1-6; 9 bases align to TRBD1. The CDR3 runs 14 residues. Germline assignment: CDR1 MNHNS and CDR2 SASEGT. V gave up 2 bases and J gave up 9 bases; unmatched junction bases: 2. The CDR3 region has the DNA TGTGCCAGCAGTGAACGGGACAGGGCTTCACCCCTCCACTTT. It codes for CASSERDRASPLHF.

The chain is built from TRBV30 and TRBJ1-6; TRBD1 matches at 7 bases. CDR1 GTSNPN and CDR2 SVGIG come from the germline V gene (reference sequence). With V trimmed by 8 bases and J by 10 bases, 11 bases remained unmatched. This CDR3 has 13 amino acids. The CDR3 loop is CAHGRQGYSPLHF. In DNA, the CDR3 is TGTGCCCACGGACGACAGGGATACTCACCCCTCCACTTT.

The V call is TRBV7-2, the J call TRBJ2-7, with TRBD2 as a possible D gene (6 bases). Germline V gives CDR1 SGHTA, CDR2 FQGNSA. The CDR3 is 14 residues long. The V and J ends lost 5 bases and 1 base respectively, with 12 bases between them. In nucleotides, the CDR3 is TGTGCCAGCAGCCGAGGACTACTTTCCTACGAGCAGTACTTC. This codes for CASSRGLLSYEQYF.

This sequence joins TRBV7-2 and TRBJ2-2; tentatively, D is TRBD1 or TRBD2 (6 bases each). The CDR3 contains 15 residues. V lost 5 bases and J 4 bases, leaving 14 bases between the germline ends. Germline V lookup: CDR1 SGHTA, CDR2 FQGNSA. CDR3 amino acids: CASSDRGRGTGELFF. DNA for the CDR3: TGTGCCAGCAGCGATCGGGGGCGGGGCACCGGGGAGCTGTTTTTT.

This sequence joins TRBV4-2 and TRBJ1-1; D unresolved. V lost 4 bases and J 1 base, leaving 7 bases between the germline ends. CDR3 length: 13 residues. The germline CDR1 and CDR2 sequences are LGHNA and YNFKEQ. The CDR3 DNA is TGTGCCAGCAGCCCTACAGAGAACACTGAAGCTTTCTTT. Protein sequence: CASSPTENTEAFF.

This clone was detected a few times. This chain connects TRBV5-8 to TRBJ2-7, with 7 bases identical to TRBD2. CDR1 and CDR2 from the germline V gene are SGHTS and YDEGEE. The CDR3 is 15 residues long. V gave up 3 bases and J gave up 4 bases; unmatched junction bases: 10. CDR3 nucleotides: TGTGCCAGCAGCTATGGGACTAATTCAAGGTACGAGCAGTACTTC. Protein: CASSYGTNSRYEQYF. Supplemented by reference TRBV5-8 and TRBJ2-7, the full variable domain reads EAGVTQSPTHLIKTRGQQATLRCSPISGHTSVYWYQQALGLGLQFLLWYDEGEERNRGNFPPRFSGRQFPNYSSELNVNALELEDSALYLCASSYGTNSRYEQYFGPGTRLTVT.

This clone was observed a single time. This sequence joins TRBV1 and TRBJ1-2; the listed D gene, TRBD1, was not tested against the DNA. TRBV1 is deemed a pseudogene. This CDR3 contains 15 residues. The CDR3 region has the DNA TGCACCAGCAGCCATGGGGCAGGGGAAAACTATGGCTACACCTTC. Translation gives CTSSHGAGENYGYTF.

The V call is TRBV5-1, the J call TRBJ1-1; no clear D gene. The CDR3 is 13 amino acids. Trimming cost V 0 bases and J 3 bases, with 6 bases left between them. Germline CDR1 reads SGHRS; CDR2 reads YFSETQ. The CDR3 bases are TGCGCCAGCAGCTTGGCACGGTACACTGAAGCTTTCTTT. This encodes CASSLARYTEAFF.

The chain uses TRBV9 and TRBJ2-7; the match to TRBD2 covers 8 bases. This CDR3 has 17 residues. Per germline, CDR1 SGDLS and CDR2 YYNGEE. V lost 1 base, J lost 6 bases, and 15 bases stayed unmatched. CDR3 DNA: TGTGCCAGCAGCGTAAATCCCCGGGGGGGGAGCGACGGCGAGCAGTACTTC. Its protein is CASSVNPRGGSDGEQYF.

The CDR3 DNA is TGTGCCAGCAGCGTCTACAGGGGGCTTGGCACAGATACGCAGTATTTT. Protein sequence: CASSVYRGLGTDTQYF. The chain employs TRBV5-4 and TRBJ2-3; 9 bases line up with TRBD1. V shed 4 bases, J shed 1 base, and the junction held 7 bases outside the gene matches. The CDR3 spans 16 residues. CDR1 is SGHNT, CDR2 YYREEE, per germline (reference sequence).

The chain couples TRBV6-4 to TRBJ1-2, with D maybe TRBD1 (5 bases). Trimming pared 6 bases from V and 8 bases from J, leaving 16 bases between. Germline V gene data show CDR1 as MRHNA and CDR2 as SNTAGT. The CDR3 loop spans 13 amino acids. The CDR3 nucleotides read TGTGCCAGCAGAGACGACAGTCCCACGGGCTACACCTTC. Amino acids: CASRDDSPTGYTF.

V is TRBV28 and J is TRBJ2-1, with 8 bases matching TRBD1. This CDR3 contains 14 residues. V lost 5 bases, J lost 0 bases, and 0 bases stayed unmatched. Germline V lookup: CDR1 MDHEN, CDR2 SYDVKM. CDR3 in DNA: TGTGCCAGCAGTACAGGGGGCTCCTACAATGAGCAGTTCTTC. Its translation: CASSTGGSYNEQFF.

Only a few counts were recorded for this clone. The chain links TRBV6-6 to TRBJ1-4; no definite D call. Germline values: CDR1 MNHNY, CDR2 SVGAGI (reference sequence). The V and J ends lost 6 bases and 5 bases respectively, with 10 bases between them. This CDR3 has 13 residues. In nucleotides, the CDR3 is TGTGCCAGCAGCCAACGACGAAATGAAAAACTGTTTTTT. This gives the protein CASSQRRNEKLFF.

The CDR3 DNA sequence: TGTGCCTCTGCGTGGAGTAGCAATCAGCCCCAGCATTTT. It codes for CASAWSSNQPQHF. This rearrangement joins TRBV30 to TRBJ1-5; D is undetermined. The CDR3 has 13 residues. Germline V gene data show CDR1 as GTSNPN and CDR2 as SVGIG (reference sequence). Trimming stripped 7 bases from V and 0 bases from J, with 10 bases between.

This chain connects TRBV7-2 to TRBJ2-7, with 8 bases aligning to TRBD2. The CDR3 has 16 residues. Trimming removed 5 bases from V and 1 base from J; junction bases left unmatched: 10. From germline, CDR1 is SGHTA and CDR2 FQGNSA. Written as DNA, the CDR3 is TGTGCCAGCAGCCCCGTGGCGGGGGGTGGGTCCTACGAGCAGTACTTC. Its translation is CASSPVAGGGSYEQYF.

CDR3 nucleotide sequence: TGTGCCAGCAGCGTACACGGCGGGGAGCTGTTTTTT. This translates into CASSVHGGELFF. The rearrangement joins TRBV9 to TRBJ2-2; D is ambiguous. CDR1 is SGDLS, CDR2 YYNGEE, per germline. There are 12 residues in the CDR3. With 1 base removed from V and 7 bases from J, the gap between germline ends came to 5 bases.

The J gene is TRBJ2-5, the V gene TRBV9; 14 bases align to TRBD2. Germline CDR1 reads SGDLS; CDR2 reads YYNGEE. CDR3 length equals 17 residues. V trimming: 4 bases; J trimming: 2 bases; junction bases outside the gene matches: 7. The CDR3 region has the DNA TGTGCCAGCAGCAGCTCGACTAGCGGGGGGGATCAAGAGACCCAGTACTTC. This encodes CASSSSTSGGDQETQYF.

This clone was seen a handful of times. This chain uses TRBV4-2 with TRBJ2-1; tentative D call: TRBD2 (5 bases). CDR1 LGHNA and CDR2 YNFKEQ come from the germline V gene. Trimming left V 0 bases short and J 10 bases short, with 16 bases between. There are 15 residues in the CDR3. The CDR3 nucleotides read TGTGCCAGCAGCCAAGACCCGGCCTCCGGGGTGGAGCAGTTCTTC. Amino acid sequence: CASSQDPASGVEQFF.

The sample holds one count of this clone. This chain connects TRBV19 to TRBJ1-4; D is perhaps TRBD1 (6 bases). This CDR3 comprises 14 residues. Germline CDR1 and CDR2: LNHDA and SQIVND (reference sequence). Trimming removed 4 bases at V and 6 bases at J, with 12 bases between. CDR3 in DNA: TGTGCCAGTAGTAAGACAGGCGTTGATGAAAAACTGTTTTTT. It yields the protein CASSKTGVDEKLFF.